The clone carrying this TCR beta chain has a count of ten or more. The antigen is not known. The sample comes from a study of read filtering for tumor transcriptome and immune sequencing. Regarding the study as a whole: The sorted CD138-negative fraction was a mixed bone marrow immune population, not purified T cells.

The library was built from 400 to 500 ng RNA with molecular barcoded adaptors for alpha/delta and beta/gamma chains. From the reads, TCRdb called clonotypes with MiXCR, one entry per CDR3 protein. The table shows 85,000 to 100,000 distinct CDR3 sequences, with roughly 21% occurring only once. Bone marrow was sampled from every patient at the time of active disease. V dropped 1 base and J dropped 3 bases, with 9 bases sitting between them. From germline, CDR1 is KGHSH and CDR2 LQKENI. The CDR3 has 14 residues. The specimen sequenced was a population of CD138-negative cells sorted from bone marrow. This clonotype was obtained from a donor aged 40 or over with multiple myeloma. The chain combines TRBV18 with TRBJ1-1, with D possibly TRBD1 on 5 matching bases. CDR3 in amino acids: CASSPRRDDTEAFF. The DNA of the CDR3 is TGTGCCAGCTCACCACGCAGGGATGACACTGAAGCTTTCTTT.